The 16 T cell receptor beta chains reported below all come from one sample, sequenced in a study of T cells in Graves' hyperthyroidism and ophthalmopathy. Regions amplified from RNA transcripts were the TCR beta CDR3 regions. When the TCR CDR3 underwent first-round RT-PCR, the HTBI primer set was used. TCRdb recomputed calls from the multiplex PCR reads with MiXCR, one row per CDR3 protein. In the table there are about 600,000 distinct CDR3 sequences, approximately 15% of which are singletons. Sequencing was performed on blood. Source of these receptors: a woman aged 18-30 years with Graves' ophthalmopathy.

This clonotype showed up many times. The chain is built from TRBV12-3 or TRBV12-4 and TRBJ2-7; 9 bases line up with TRBD1. The CDR3 extends over 17 amino acids. J lost 2 bases, V lost 5 bases, and 13 bases had no gene match. CDR3 loop: CASSPTGGTGIPYEQYF. The CDR3 DNA reads as TGTGCCAGCAGTCCCACGGGCGGGACAGGGATACCCTACGAGCAGTACTTC.

In its sample, this clonotype was seen many times. The gene calls are TRBV3-1 and TRBJ2-3; D is unresolved. This CDR3 has 16 amino acids. V lost 2 bases and J 2 bases, leaving 14 bases between the germline ends. From germline, CDR1 is LGHDT and CDR2 YNNKEL (reference sequence). The CDR3 DNA sequence: TGTGCCAGCAGCCAATTGTTGACGGGCGTCACAGATACGCAGTATTTT. Its translation: CASSQLLTGVTDTQYF.

V is TRBV4-2 and J is TRBJ2-7, with D uncertain. The CDR3 contains 17 residues. Germline values: CDR1 LGHNA, CDR2 YNFKEQ. V lost 1 base, J lost 3 bases, and 19 bases lay in between. The CDR3 DNA is TGTGCCAGCAGCCAAGGGGGTACGTTTCCATCTTTCTACGAGCAGTACTTC. This translates into CASSQGGTFPSFYEQYF.

This clonotype was counted a few times. V is TRBV6-4 and J is TRBJ2-1; D possibly corresponds to TRBD1 (6 bases). V lost 4 bases, J lost 9 bases, and 16 bases lay in between. The CDR3 loop spans 14 amino acids. Germline V lookup: CDR1 MRHNA, CDR2 SNTAGT. CDR3 nucleotide sequence: TGTGCCAGCAGTGTTTGGGCACAAGGGGGTGAGCAGTTCTTC. It encodes CASSVWAQGGEQFF.

The chain uses TRBV19 and TRBJ2-5, with 7 bases aligning to TRBD2. Germline CDR1 reads LNHDA; CDR2 reads SQIVND (reference sequence). The CDR3 extends over 14 amino acids. V dropped 4 bases and J dropped 2; count of bases not matched to a gene: 4. In nucleotides, the CDR3 is TGTGCCAGTAGTACCGGGACTATACAAGAGACCCAGTACTTC. Residues: CASSTGTIQETQYF.

This clonotype was picked up many times. The CDR3 here is CASSTVVNTIYF. As DNA, the CDR3 is TGTGCCAGCAGCACAGTCGTGAACACCATATATTTT. This rearrangement joins TRBV11-2 to TRBJ1-3, with D unclear. Germline CDR1 and CDR2: SGHAT and FQNNGV. V was shortened by 5 bases and J by 7 bases, with 9 bases between the two germline ends. The CDR3 has 12 amino acids.

As to this clonotype: A much larger clonotype is one base distant, so this may be a read error. The rearrangement joins TRBV12-3 or TRBV12-4 to TRBJ1-1; no definite D call. The CDR3 is made up of 13 amino acids. The CDR3 sequence is CASSLPDGTKAFF. CDR3 DNA sequence: TGTGCCAGCAGCTTACCTGACGGCACTAAAGCTTTCTTT.

This clonotype was seen at least ten times. The V call is TRBV12-3 or TRBV12-4, the J call TRBJ1-1; D perhaps matches TRBD1 (5 bases). V dropped 3 bases and J dropped 1 base, with 9 bases sitting between them. This CDR3 spans 14 amino acids. CDR3 in amino acids: CASSFGGSNTEAFF. CDR3 bases: TGTGCCAGCAGTTTCGGGGGTTCGAACACTGAAGCTTTCTTT.

CDR3 protein: CASSIGASGQGETQYF. CDR3 DNA: TGTGCCAGTAGTATAGGGGCTAGCGGGCAAGGGGAGACCCAGTACTTC. The chain links TRBV19 to TRBJ2-5; 8 bases line up with TRBD2. The CDR3 sequence is 16 residues long. V lost 1 base, J lost 5 bases, and 9 bases stayed unmatched. The germline V gene encodes CDR1 LNHDA and CDR2 SQIVND (reference sequence).

This clonotype occurred many times. The CDR3 loop is CASSGTLLDEYNEQFF. DNA of the CDR3: TGCGCCAGCAGCGGGACGCTCCTAGATGAGTACAATGAGCAGTTCTTC. J is TRBJ2-1 and V is TRBV5-1, with D perhaps assigned TRBD1 or TRBD2 (5 bases each). Germline V lookup: CDR1 SGHRS, CDR2 YFSETQ. V lost 4 bases and J 4 bases, leaving 18 bases between the germline ends. CDR3 length: 16 residues.

This clonotype was picked up many times. The J gene is TRBJ2-7, the V gene TRBV20-1; 7 bases fit TRBD2. The CDR3 is made up of 13 amino acids. Germline loops: CDR1 DFQATT, CDR2 SNEGSKA (reference sequence). V was clipped by 6 bases and J by 5 bases; unmatched bases: 10. CDR3 coding DNA: TGCAGTGCGGCGGGAGCGGTACGTAACGAGCAGTACTTC. Translating it yields CSAAGAVRNEQYF.

This sequence joins TRBV27 and TRBJ1-4, with D possibly being TRBD1 (6 bases). CDR3 length: 15 residues. V lost 2 bases, J lost 5 bases, and 12 bases lay in between. CDR1 MNHEY and CDR2 SMNVEV come from the germline V gene (reference sequence). The CDR3 DNA is TGTGCCAGCAGTTTAACAACAGGGATCAATGAAAAACTGTTTTTT. Encoded protein: CASSLTTGINEKLFF.

This clonotype showed up just a few times. J is TRBJ2-2 and V is TRBV7-3, with D possibly TRBD2 on 5 matching bases. CDR1 is SGHTA, CDR2 FQGTGA, per germline. Trimming removed 3 bases from V and 4 bases from J, with 12 bases in between. CDR3 length: 15 amino acids. This CDR3 reads CASSFDGITTGELFF. DNA for the CDR3: TGTGCCAGCAGCTTCGACGGGATTACCACCGGGGAGCTGTTTTTT.

This clonotype was recorded at least ten times. This sequence joins TRBV20-1 and TRBJ1-3; D not resolved. The germline V and J ends were trimmed by 0 bases and 3 bases, with 6 bases remaining between them. The germline CDR1 and CDR2 sequences are DFQATT and SNEGSKA (reference sequence). This CDR3 is built from 13 residues. CDR3 sequence (DNA): TGCAGTGCTAGAGACGGAGTTGGAAACACCATATATTTT. Its translation: CSARDGVGNTIYF.

This clonotype was counted only a few times. The CDR3 region has the DNA TGTGCCAGCATAGAGGAGTTCCCCTACAATGAGCAGTTCTTC. Translation: CASIEEFPYNEQFF. The chain combines TRBV6-1 with TRBJ2-1; D ambiguous. The CDR3 has 14 amino acids. Germline V CDR1 and CDR2: MNHNS, SASEGT. Trimming left V 7 bases short and J 2 bases short, with 12 bases between.

This clonotype was seen more than once but under ten times. This sequence joins TRBV2 and TRBJ1-2; D ambiguous. CDR1 and CDR2 from the germline V gene are SNHLY and FYNNEI. There are 12 residues in the CDR3. Trimming removed 3 bases at V and 12 bases at J, with 14 bases between. The CDR3 DNA reads as TGTGCCAGCAGTGATCAATCCCTTCGGGACACCTTC. Protein product: CASSDQSLRDTF. The complete variable domain, with remaining parts taken from reference TRBV2 and TRBJ1-2, reads EPEVTQTPSHQVTQMGQEVILRCVPISNHLYFYWYRQILGQKVEFLVSFYNNEISEKSEIFDDQFSVERPDGSNFTLKIRSTKLEDSAMYFCASSDQSLRDTFGSGTRLTVV.